This TCR beta chain comes out of a study of vaccination effects on CD4 cells after COVID-19. Overall study context: Post-vaccine sampling occurred a median 72 days after the second dose.

For this clone: The target antigen is unknown.

Expansion of antigen-specific CD4+ T cells with viral peptide pools was carried out by the ViraFEST assay before sequencing. Having been cultured for roughly 11 days, the cells underwent CD4+ T cell isolation. Each participant was administered two doses of either the BNT162b2 or the mRNA-1273 vaccine. Profiling relied on immunoSEQ multiplex PCR, and the TCRdb table lists in-frame clones only, not all of them. Of about 31,000 clones in the sample, 80% to 85% were seen once. The study, taken as a whole, reports: In the late period after vaccination, infection- and vaccine-induced clones contracted markedly.

This sample comprised CD4+ T cells from PBMCs cultured with SARS-CoV-2 spike peptides, obtained after COVID-19 vaccination. This receptor was taken from a human donor who received a COVID-19 vaccine. Some clones in this sample may be carry-over from other donors' samples.

The CDR3, as DNA: TGTGCCAGCAGCCGCGCCGGGCCCCCGGGCCGGGCAGATACGCAGTATTTT. Protein: CASSRAGPPGRADTQYF. The chain uses TRBV3-1 (or the pseudogene TRBV3-2) and TRBJ2-3; D is undetermined. The length of the CDR3 is 17 residues. V shed 4 bases and J shed 4 bases, with 21 bases lying between them. CDR1 is LGHDT and CDR2 is YNNKEL in the germline V gene (reference sequence).